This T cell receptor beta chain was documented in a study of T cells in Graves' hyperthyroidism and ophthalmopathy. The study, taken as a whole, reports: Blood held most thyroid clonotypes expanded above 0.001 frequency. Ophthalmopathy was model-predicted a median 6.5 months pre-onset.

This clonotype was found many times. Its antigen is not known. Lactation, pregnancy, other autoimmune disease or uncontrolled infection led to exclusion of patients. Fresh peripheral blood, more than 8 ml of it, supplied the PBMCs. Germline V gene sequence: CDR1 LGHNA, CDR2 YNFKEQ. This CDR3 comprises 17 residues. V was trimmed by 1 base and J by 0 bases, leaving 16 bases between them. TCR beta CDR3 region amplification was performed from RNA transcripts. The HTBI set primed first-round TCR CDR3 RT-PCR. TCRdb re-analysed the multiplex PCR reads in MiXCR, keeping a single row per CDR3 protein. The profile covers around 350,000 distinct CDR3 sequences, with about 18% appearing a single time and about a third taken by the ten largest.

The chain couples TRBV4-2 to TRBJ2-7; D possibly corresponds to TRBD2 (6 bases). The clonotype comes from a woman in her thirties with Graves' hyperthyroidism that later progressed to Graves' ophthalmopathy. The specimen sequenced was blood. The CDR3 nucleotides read TGTGCCAGCAGCCAAGGGTTACCGCTAGCGCGCTCCTACGAGCAGTACTTC. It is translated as CASSQGLPLARSYEQYF.